This T cell receptor (beta chain) derives from a study of blood T cell repertoires in COVID-19 (dated by TCRdb to the early 2020s). A note on the overall study: Collaborator samples came from the United States, Italy and Spain and covered acute and convalescent phases of COVID-19. Samples were obtained from the ongoing ImmuneRACE study (first 160 participants) and from 1,254 subjects provided by 6 global collaborators. Subjects who had been exposed to COVID-19, were actively infected with it, or had recovered from it provided the deeply sampled blood TCRbeta repertoires that made up the dataset. Nearly every sample came with metadata listing a de-identified subject ID, COVID-19 status, age in years and sex. The prospective study material was composed of cDNA or gDNA derived from T cells, B-cell-depleted T cells, or PBMCs. The repertoires were released in a freely available public database intended as a resource for research on the immune response to SARS-CoV-2. Where available, HLA class I and class II types were taken from metadata supplied by the sample provider and were not determined by assay-based typing.

The collaborating institutions used their own protocols to collect whole blood in K2EDTA tubes. For TCRbeta analysis, collaborator samples were shipped as frozen whole blood, as isolated PBMCs, or as DNA extracted from either sample type. The immunoSEQ Assay, a bias-controlled multiplex PCR, was used to amplify TCRbeta CDR3 regions from genomic DNA. As for the authors' bioinformatics: The number of nucleated cells in each sample was estimated from the amplification of reference gene primers within the assay. To quantify the absolute abundance of each unique TCRbeta CDR3 rearrangement, sequence reads were collapsed and filtered. For each sample, productive Simpson clonality was calculated by taking the square root of Simpson's diversity index across productive rearrangements. Here the immuneACCESS table is served through TCRdb, limited to in-frame sequences with V and J called. Missing clones are a known gap in these copies; in checked studies unresolved V genes cover under half, and the rest lacks a known reason. Clone size and V and J calls were adopted from that table, with D and trimming inferred from the DNA. This sample is represented by about 240,000 clones; about 84% of them were singletons. 9% to 15% of the sample rests with the top ten.

As regards this clone: This clone's antigen is unknown. No base quality information exists; no much larger clone differs at one position.

CDR3 length: 15 amino acids, cysteine to phenylalanine. Solely the CDR3 DNA is kept, with 45 bases framed from the first base. V is pared back by 4 bases and J by 0 bases, with 12 bases lying between the germline termini. CDR1 and CDR2, per the germline V gene, are SGHTA and FQGNSA. The investigation overall reported the following: Clinical and demographic metadata were provided uncurated, with the amount varying by source and participant.

This receptor was taken from a man older than 75 with acute or convalescent COVID-19. Sequencing was carried out using peripheral blood. The sequence is built from TRBV7-2 and TRBJ1-2; TRBD1 is perhaps the D gene, given 6 matching bases. CDR3 protein: CASSSDSKSNYGYTF. The sequence in DNA is TGTGCCAGCAGCTCGGACAGCAAATCTAACTATGGCTACACCTTC.